This note documents a single TCR beta chain sequence. The target of this receptor is not known. Within one base of it there is no much larger clone, and no base qualities were kept. This sample is part of a study of Ad26.COV2.S vaccination and SARS-CoV-2 variants (dated by TCRdb to the early 2020s). Study-level background: Vaccine-arm donors came from COV1001, a multicentre, randomized, double-blind, placebo-controlled phase I-IIa trial of Ad26.COV2.S in healthy adults. Investigators remained blinded to trial group allocation during experiments and outcome assessment. The TCR-sequenced set comprised about 32 samples: about 19 Ad26.COV2.S vaccine recipients, 5 placebo recipients and 8 SARS-CoV-2 convalescent individuals. The specificity and breadth of SARS-CoV-2-reactive T cell receptors after Ad26.COV2.S vaccination were assessed by TCRbeta repertoire sequencing. Ad26.COV2.S was administered intramuscularly at a dose of 5x10^10 or 1x10^11 viral particles, either as one shot or as two shots given 56 days apart. Trial participants were randomized into five groups of five, in which low-dose or high-dose Ad26.COV2.S was given once or twice, or placebo was given on both occasions.

Findings and caveats that apply to the study as a whole: Vaccine and placebo recipients had comparable non-spike TCR breadth, which fits with the vaccine containing only spike. Substantial breadth of spike-specific CD8+ and CD4+ T cell responses was reported after vaccination. Compared with placebo recipients, Ad26.COV2.S recipients showed higher spike-specific TCR breadth (P = 0.0014). The study was not powered to compare responses between vaccine doses or regimens. According to the authors, total T cell responses may have been underestimated by the TCR breadth and depth analyses.

The treatment or condition label, read with the paper, signifies: roughly 20 received Ad26.COV2.S at low or high dose, single or two shots; about 5 received placebo; per-sample allocation not given. For vaccine and placebo recipients, the sequenced repertoires came from samples collected on day 63 after the first injection. Between 29 July and 7 August 2020, Cohort 1b enrolled about 27 adults aged 18-55 years at one site in Boston, USA. Ad26.COV2.S consisted of a replication-incompetent adenovirus type 26 vector by which a prefusion-stabilized SARS-CoV-2 spike protein from the original Wuhan strain was expressed. The CDR3 spans 14 residues, from the cysteine through the phenylalanine. The CDR3 DNA has 42 bases and is translated from base 1. At the junction V is shortened by 0 bases and J by 4 bases, with 7 bases in between. The CDR1 and CDR2 encoded by the germline V gene (reference sequence) are PRHDT and FYEKMQ.

TCRbeta CDR3 regions were sequenced with the immunoSEQ Assay. After extraction, genomic DNA underwent amplification by bias-controlled multiplex PCR, followed by high-throughput sequencing. The study's own analysis went as follows. Collapsing and filtering of sequences were performed to quantify the absolute abundance of each unique TCRbeta CDR3 region. T cell fraction was estimated by normalizing TCRbeta template counts to usable DNA, which was measured by amplifying reference genes present in all nucleated cells. Repertoire TCRs were annotated as SARS-CoV-2-specific when V gene, CDR3 amino acid sequence and J gene were exactly matched to a known reactive TCR set. The reference SARS-CoV-2 TCR set came from MIRA and was filtered for enrichment in COVID-19-positive ImmuneCODE repertoires, removing public or cross-reactive TCRs. Using the MIRA antigens, annotated TCRs were further analysed by specific ORF or by position within an ORF. Breadth was defined as the number of annotated unique rearrangements divided by the total number of unique productive rearrangements, and depth was defined as the summed frequency of the annotated unique rearrangements. Two-sided Wilcoxon rank-sum tests were used to compare TCR breadth between groups. The source is immuneACCESS, and TCRdb retained only in-frame sequences with V and J called. Part of the clones is not carried over; for the studies checked, unresolved V genes explain less than half of this, and the remainder is unexplained. D and trimming were read from the DNA, whereas the V and J calls and clone size are those reported in that table. In this sample the table shows 400,000 to 450,000 clones, around 90% of which occur a single time. The ten largest make up 10% to 15% of the sample.

Recombination connected TRBV13 to TRBJ2-1; no D gene is confidently identified. The TCR sequence derives from a person aged 18-65 years who received the Ad26.COV2.S COVID-19 vaccine or a placebo. The material sequenced was peripheral blood, taken in a trial of Ad26.COV2.S vaccine versus placebo. The nucleotide sequence reads as follows: TGTGCCAGCAGCTTAGGGGGCAGTTACAATGAGCAGTTCTTC. The resulting protein is CASSLGGSYNEQFF.